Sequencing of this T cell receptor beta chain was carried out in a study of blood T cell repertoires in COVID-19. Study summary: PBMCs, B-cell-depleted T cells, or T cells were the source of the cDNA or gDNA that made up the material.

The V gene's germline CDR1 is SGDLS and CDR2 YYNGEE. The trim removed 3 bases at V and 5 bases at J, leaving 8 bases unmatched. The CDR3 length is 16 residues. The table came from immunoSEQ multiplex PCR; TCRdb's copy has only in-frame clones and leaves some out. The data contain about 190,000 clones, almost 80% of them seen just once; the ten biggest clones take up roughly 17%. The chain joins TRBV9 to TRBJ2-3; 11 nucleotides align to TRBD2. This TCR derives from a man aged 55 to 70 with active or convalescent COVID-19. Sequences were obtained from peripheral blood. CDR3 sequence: CASSAGTLAGVDTQYF. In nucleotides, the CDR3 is TGTGCCAGCAGCGCCGGGACACTAGCGGGAGTAGATACGCAGTATTTT.